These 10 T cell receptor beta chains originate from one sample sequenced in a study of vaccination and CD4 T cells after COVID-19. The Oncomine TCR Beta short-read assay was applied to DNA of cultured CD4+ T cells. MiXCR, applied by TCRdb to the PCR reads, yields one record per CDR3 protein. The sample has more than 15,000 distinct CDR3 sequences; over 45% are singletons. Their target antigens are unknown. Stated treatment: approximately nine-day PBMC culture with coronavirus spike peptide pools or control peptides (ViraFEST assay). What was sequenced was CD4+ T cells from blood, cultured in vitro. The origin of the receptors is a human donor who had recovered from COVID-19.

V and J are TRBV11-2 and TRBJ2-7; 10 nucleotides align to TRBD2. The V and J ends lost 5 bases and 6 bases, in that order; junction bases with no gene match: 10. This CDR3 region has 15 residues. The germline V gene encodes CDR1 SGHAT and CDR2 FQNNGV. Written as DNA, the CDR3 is TGTGCCAGCAGCCCGCGGCTAGCGGGAGCAGGCGAGCAGTACTTC. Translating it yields CASSPRLAGAGEQYF.

The CDR3 spells CASSAIGGEGQPQHF. Here the CDR3 DNA reads TGTGCCAGCAGTGCTATTGGGGGTGAGGGTCAGCCCCAGCATTTT. The gene calls are TRBV9 and TRBJ1-5, with D possibly matching TRBD1 (5 bases). V gave up 5 bases and J gave up 6 bases, with 18 bases separating them. The CDR3 has 15 residues. Germline values: CDR1 SGDLS, CDR2 YYNGEE.

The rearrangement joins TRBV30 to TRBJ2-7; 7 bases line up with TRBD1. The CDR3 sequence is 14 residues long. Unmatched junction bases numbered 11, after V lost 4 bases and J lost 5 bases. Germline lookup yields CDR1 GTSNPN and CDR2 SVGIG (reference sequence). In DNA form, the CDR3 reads TGTGCCTGGACCTCCGGGACAGACACCAACGAGCAGTACTTC. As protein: CAWTSGTDTNEQYF. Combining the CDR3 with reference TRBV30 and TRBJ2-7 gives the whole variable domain SQTIHQWPATLVQPVGSPLSLECTVEGTSNPNLYWYRQAAGRGLQLLFYSVGIGQISSEVPQNLSASRPQDRQFILSSKKLLLSDSGFYLCAWTSGTDTNEQYFGPGTRLTVT.

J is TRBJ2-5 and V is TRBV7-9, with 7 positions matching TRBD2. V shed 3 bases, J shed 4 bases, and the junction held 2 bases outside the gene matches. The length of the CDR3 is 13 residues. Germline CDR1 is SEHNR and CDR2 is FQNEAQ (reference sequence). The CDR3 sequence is CASSFGTIETQYF. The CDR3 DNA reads TGTGCCAGCAGCTTCGGGACTATAGAGACCCAGTACTTC.

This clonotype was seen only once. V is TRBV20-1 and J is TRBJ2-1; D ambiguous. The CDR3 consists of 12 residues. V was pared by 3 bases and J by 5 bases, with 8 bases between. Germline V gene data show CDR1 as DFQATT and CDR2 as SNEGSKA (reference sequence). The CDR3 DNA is TGCAGTGCTAGGGTATTGAACAATGAGCAGTTCTTC. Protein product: CSARVLNNEQFF.

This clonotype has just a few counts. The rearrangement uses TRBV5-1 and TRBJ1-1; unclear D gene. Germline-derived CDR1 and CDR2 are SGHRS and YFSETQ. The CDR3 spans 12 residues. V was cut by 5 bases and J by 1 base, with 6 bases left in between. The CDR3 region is CASRMGNTEAFF. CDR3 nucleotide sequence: TGCGCCAGCAGGATGGGGAACACTGAAGCTTTCTTT.

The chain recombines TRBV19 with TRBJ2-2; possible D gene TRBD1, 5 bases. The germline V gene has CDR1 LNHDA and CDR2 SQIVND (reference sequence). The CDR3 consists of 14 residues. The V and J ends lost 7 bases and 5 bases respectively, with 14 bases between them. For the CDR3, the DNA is TGTGCCAGTACCTCCGAAGGGGAAACCGGGGAGCTGTTTTTT. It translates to CASTSEGETGELFF.

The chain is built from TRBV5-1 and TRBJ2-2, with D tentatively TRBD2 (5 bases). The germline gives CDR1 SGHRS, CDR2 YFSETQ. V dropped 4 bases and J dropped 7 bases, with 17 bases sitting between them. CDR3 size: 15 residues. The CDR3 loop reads CASSREEPRRGELFF. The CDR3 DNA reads TGCGCCAGCAGCCGGGAAGAGCCGCGACGCGGGGAGCTGTTTTTT.

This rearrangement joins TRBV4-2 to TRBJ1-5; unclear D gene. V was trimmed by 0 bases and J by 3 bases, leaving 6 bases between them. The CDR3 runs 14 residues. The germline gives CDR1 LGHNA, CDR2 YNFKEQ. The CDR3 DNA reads TGTGCCAGCAGCCAAGACAGGCACAATCAGCCCCAGCATTTT. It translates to CASSQDRHNQPQHF.

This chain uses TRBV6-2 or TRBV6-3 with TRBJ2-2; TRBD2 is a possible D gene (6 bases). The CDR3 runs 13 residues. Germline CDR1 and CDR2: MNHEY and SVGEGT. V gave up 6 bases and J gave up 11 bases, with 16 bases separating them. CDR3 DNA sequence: TGTGCCAGCAGCTATCAGCCGGGACTCGAGCTGTTTTTT. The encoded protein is CASSYQPGLELFF.